This TCR beta chain was captured in a study of T cells in Graves' hyperthyroidism and ophthalmopathy (dated by TCRdb to about 2019). General notes on the study: Peripheral blood samples were taken at the time of initial diagnosis, prior to any treatment. To identify TCR V-J signatures that set the groups apart, the researchers used a discovery cohort of approximately 98 patients, made up of under 45 with Graves' ophthalmopathy and 57 with stable Graves' hyperthyroidism. Prospective prediction of ophthalmopathy was tested in an independent validation cohort consisting of roughly 20 hyperthyroidism patients and around 17 patients who later progressed to ophthalmopathy. For training and testing, the roughly 100 patients in the discovery cohort were randomly divided in a 7:3 ratio. In more than five Graves' hyperthyroidism patients, the study also compared T-cell repertoires from thyroid tissue with T-cell repertoires from blood. After blood sampling, hyperthyroidism patients were treated with methimazole at a starting dose of 30 mg daily, and ophthalmopathy patients were treated with high-dose intravenous methylprednisolone. TCR Vbeta CDR3 sequencing of 135 peripheral blood samples (under 45 ophthalmopathy, roughly 74 hyperthyroidism and approximately 17 progressor patients) is reported in the paper.

Amplification of TCR beta CDR3 regions was carried out from RNA transcripts. The first round of RT-PCR for the TCR CDR3 was performed with the HTBI primer set and the Qiagen OneStep RT-PCR kit. A second multiplex PCR round built the libraries, followed by size selection and purification. Libraries were sequenced paired-end with 100 bp reads on an Illumina HiSeq2000. Turning to the authors' computational methods: Raw data were processed with SOAPnuke, discarding reads with adapters, uncalled bases, mean Phred below 15, or no exact constant-primer or identifier match. COPE v1.2.5 was used to merge the high-quality paired reads, and each unique nucleotide sequence was defined as a clonotype. MiTCR v1.1 was used to align the clonotypes against IMGT TRBV, TRBD and TRBJ reference segments. The analysis included only V-J combinations with a frequency above 0.0001, which together covered more than 99% of the repertoires. A TCS score was defined as the ratio between F50 (clonal expansion) and ExV (chaos), using BLOSUM62-based TCRdist between CDR3 peptides within each V-J. Welch's t-statistics and random forest reduced just over 500 V-J features to 10 to 15, which were used in a naive Bayes classifier (R e1071). In TCRdb, the public reads were trimmed at Q25 with fastp and aligned with MiXCR, with productive beta chains retained. Every distinct CDR3 protein forms one entry, paired with its most common genes and DNA. Here the V and J calls rest on TCRdb's processing, not on the authors' analysis. The sample contains some 350,000 distinct CDR3 sequences, approximately 25% of them found a single time. The ten largest clonotypes hold less than 75% of the sample.

The sample holds many counts of this clonotype. Which antigen it targets is not known. Base qualities are not provided; no much larger clone lies one nucleotide away. The germline V gene sets CDR1 to SGHAT and CDR2 to FQNNGV. From the cysteine through the phenylalanine, the CDR3 covers 13 amino acids. The only DNA kept is the CDR3, 39 bases in frame from the first base. The germline ends are 6 bases apart after V is trimmed by 3 bases and J by 2 bases. A patient counted as having stable Graves' hyperthyroidism if no progression to ophthalmopathy occurred over 18 months of follow-up. Hyperthyroidism patients were newly diagnosed, had a disease duration of under 2 months, and were aged 18 to 65 years. Patients with uncontrolled infections, other autoimmune diseases, pregnancy or lactation were excluded. Diagnoses were established on the basis of clinical symptoms, serum thyroxine and TRAb, thyroid ultrasound, and orbital computed tomography. Ficoll-Paque density gradient centrifugation was used to isolate PBMCs from 9.5 to 10 ml of fresh peripheral blood. Trizol reagent was used to extract total RNA, and RNA quality was then checked on an Agilent 2100 Bioanalyzer.

Study-wide findings and limitations: A 13 V-J signature model separated ophthalmopathy from stable hyperthyroidism, with approximately 87% sensitivity and approximately 81% specificity in cross-validation and 80%/75% in testing. Sample size was not statistically predetermined, and investigators were not blinded to group allocation. Most expanded thyroid clonotypes (frequency above 0.001) were also detected in blood, suggesting blood repertoires may reflect thyroid immune responses. In validation, progression to ophthalmopathy was predicted by the model with 55% to 71% sensitivity and roughly 72% specificity, a median of 6.5 months before onset.

The sequencing input was blood. Recombination connected TRBV11-2 to TRBJ2-3, with the identity of the D gene unclear. This TCR came from a man aged 50 or older with Graves' hyperthyroidism. The DNA sequence is as follows: TGTGCCAGCAGCTTTCCTCTCACAGATACGCAGTATTTT. Its amino acids are CASSFPLTDTQYF.